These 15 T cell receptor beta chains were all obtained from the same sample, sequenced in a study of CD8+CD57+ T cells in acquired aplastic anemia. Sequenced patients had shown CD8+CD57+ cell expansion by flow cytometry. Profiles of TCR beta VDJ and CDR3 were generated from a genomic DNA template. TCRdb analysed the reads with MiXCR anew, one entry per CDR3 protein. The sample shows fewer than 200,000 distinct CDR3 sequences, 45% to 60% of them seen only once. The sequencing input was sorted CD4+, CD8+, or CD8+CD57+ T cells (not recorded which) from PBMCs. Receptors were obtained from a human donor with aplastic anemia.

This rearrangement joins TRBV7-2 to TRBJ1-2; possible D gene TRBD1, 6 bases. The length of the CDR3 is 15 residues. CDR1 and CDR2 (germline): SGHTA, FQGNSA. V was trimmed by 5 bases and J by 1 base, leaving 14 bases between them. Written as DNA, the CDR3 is TGTGCCAGCAGCGAAAGGGACATTCGTAACTATGGCTACACCTTC. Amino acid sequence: CASSERDIRNYGYTF.

The CDR3 region is CASSLGPSGVYEQYF. The CDR3 DNA follows: TGTGCCAGCAGCTTAGGACCTAGCGGGGTCTACGAGCAGTACTTC. The gene calls are TRBV11-2 and TRBJ2-1; 9 bases are shared with TRBD2. Matching the DNA end better, TRBJ2-7 makes the J call doubtful. The CDR3 runs 15 residues. Germline V gene lookup returns CDR1 SGHAT and CDR2 FQNNGV.

CDR3 loop: CASSGGASTEQYF. CDR3 nucleotide sequence: TGTGCCAGCAGCGGGGGGGCCTCCACCGAGCAGTACTTC. V and J are TRBV12-3 or TRBV12-4 and TRBJ2-7; 8 nucleotides match TRBD2. Trimming cost V 6 bases and J 6 bases; bases outside gene matches: 7. The CDR3 totals 13 residues.

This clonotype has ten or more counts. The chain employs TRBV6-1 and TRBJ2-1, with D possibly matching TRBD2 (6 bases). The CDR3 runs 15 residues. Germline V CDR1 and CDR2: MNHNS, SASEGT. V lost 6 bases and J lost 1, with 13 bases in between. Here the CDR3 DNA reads TGTGCCAGCAGCCTGACTAGTGGATCCTACAATGAGCAGTTCTTC. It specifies CASSLTSGSYNEQFF.

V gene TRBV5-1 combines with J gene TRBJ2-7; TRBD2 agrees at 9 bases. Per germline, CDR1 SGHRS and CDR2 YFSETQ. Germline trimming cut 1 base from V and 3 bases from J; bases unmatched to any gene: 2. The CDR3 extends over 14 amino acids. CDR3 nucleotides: TGCGCCAGCAGCTTGCCTAGCGGGGTCTACGAGCAGTACTTC. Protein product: CASSLPSGVYEQYF.

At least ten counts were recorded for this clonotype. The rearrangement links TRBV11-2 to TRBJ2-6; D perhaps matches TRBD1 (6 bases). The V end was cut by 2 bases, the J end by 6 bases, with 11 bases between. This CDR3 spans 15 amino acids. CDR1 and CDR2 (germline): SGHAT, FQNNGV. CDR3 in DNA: TGTGCCAGCAGCTTATATCACAGGGAGGCCAACGTCCTGACTTTC. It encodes CASSLYHREANVLTF. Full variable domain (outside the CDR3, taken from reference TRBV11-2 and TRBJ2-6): EAGVAQSPRYKIIEKRQSVAFWCNPISGHATLYWYQQILGQGPKLLIQFQNNGVVDDSQLPKDRFSAERLKGVDSTLKIQPAKLEDSAVYLCASSLYHREANVLTFGAGSRLTVL.

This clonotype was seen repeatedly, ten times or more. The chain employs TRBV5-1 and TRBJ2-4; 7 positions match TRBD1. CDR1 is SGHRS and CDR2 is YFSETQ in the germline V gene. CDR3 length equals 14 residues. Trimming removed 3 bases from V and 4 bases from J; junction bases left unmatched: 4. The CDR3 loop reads CASSYGQEKNIQYF. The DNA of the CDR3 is TGCGCCAGCAGCTATGGACAGGAGAAAAACATTCAGTACTTC.

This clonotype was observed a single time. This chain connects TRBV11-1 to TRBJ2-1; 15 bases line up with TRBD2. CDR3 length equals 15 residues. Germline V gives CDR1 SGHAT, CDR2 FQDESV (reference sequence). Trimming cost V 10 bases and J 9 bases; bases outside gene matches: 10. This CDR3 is CATGTSGGRPGEQFF. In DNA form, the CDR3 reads TGTGCCACTGGGACTAGCGGGGGGAGGCCGGGTGAGCAGTTCTTC.

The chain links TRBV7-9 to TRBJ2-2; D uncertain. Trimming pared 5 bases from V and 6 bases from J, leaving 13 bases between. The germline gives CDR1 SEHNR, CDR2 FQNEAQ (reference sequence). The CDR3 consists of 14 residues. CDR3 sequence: CASSDNSRSGELFF. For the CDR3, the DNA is TGTGCCAGCAGCGACAACTCTAGGTCCGGGGAGCTGTTTTTT.

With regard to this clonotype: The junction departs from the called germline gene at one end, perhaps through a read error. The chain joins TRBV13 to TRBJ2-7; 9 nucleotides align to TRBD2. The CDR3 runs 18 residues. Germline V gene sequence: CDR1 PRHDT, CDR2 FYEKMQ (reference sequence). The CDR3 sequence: CASSLGDAWTSASYEQYF. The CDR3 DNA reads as TGCGCCAGCAGCTTAGGTGACGCTTGGACTAGCGCTTCCTACGAGCAGTACTTC.

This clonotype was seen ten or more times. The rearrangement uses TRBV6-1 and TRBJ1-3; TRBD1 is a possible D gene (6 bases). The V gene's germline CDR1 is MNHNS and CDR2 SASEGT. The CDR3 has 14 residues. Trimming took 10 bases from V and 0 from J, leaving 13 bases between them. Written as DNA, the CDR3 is TGTGCCACCCGACAGGCCCTCTCTGGAAACACCATATATTTT. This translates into CATRQALSGNTIYF.

CDR3 loop: CSARGPGEAEAFF. The CDR3 DNA sequence: TGCAGTGCTAGAGGGCCAGGGGAGGCTGAAGCTTTCTTT. This chain links TRBV20-1 with TRBJ1-1; D perhaps matches TRBD1 (6 bases). CDR3 size: 13 residues. V lost 1 base, J lost 6 bases, and 12 bases lay in between. In germline, CDR1 is DFQATT, CDR2 SNEGSKA (reference sequence).

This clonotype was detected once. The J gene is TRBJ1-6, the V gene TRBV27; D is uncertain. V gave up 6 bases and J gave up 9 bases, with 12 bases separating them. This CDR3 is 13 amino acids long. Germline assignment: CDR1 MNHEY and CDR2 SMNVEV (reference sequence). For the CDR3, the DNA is TGTGCCAGCAGCGAGTACAGCTTTTCACCCCTCCACTTT. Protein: CASSEYSFSPLHF.

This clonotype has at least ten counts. This CDR3 reads CASSVGPSTDTQYF. The DNA for the CDR3 is TGTGCCAGCAGCGTAGGTCCTAGCACAGATACGCAGTATTTT. The chain is built from TRBV9 and TRBJ2-3, with no clear D. The CDR3 extends over 14 amino acids. V was cut by 0 bases and J by 0 bases, with 5 bases left in between. CDR1 is SGDLS and CDR2 is YYNGEE in the germline V gene.

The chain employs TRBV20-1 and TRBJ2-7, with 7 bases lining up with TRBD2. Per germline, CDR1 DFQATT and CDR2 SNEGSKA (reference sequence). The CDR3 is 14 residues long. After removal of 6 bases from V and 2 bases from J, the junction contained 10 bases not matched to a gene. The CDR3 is CSADGGSVPYEQYF. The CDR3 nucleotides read TGCAGTGCCGACGGCGGGAGTGTCCCCTACGAGCAGTACTTC.